This T cell receptor (beta chain) was sequenced for a study of long-term antiretroviral therapy in people with HIV. The assay, immunoSEQ v3.0, was run at survey level. Method: immunoSEQ multiplex PCR; TCRdb's copy keeps in-frame clones and lacks some. The table has about 16,000 clones, 88% seen once. Concerning this clone itself: Antigen: not known.

Broader study findings: Repertoire dominance by clones expanded before ART was seen at all time points.

The V gene's germline CDR1 is SQVTM and CDR2 ANQGSEA. CDR3 length equals 14 residues. Trimming took off 5 bases at V and 3 bases at J, with 13 bases between the two ends. The sequence was collected from a man aged 45-60 years with HIV. This sample comprised unsorted PBMCs, obtained 0.7 years before starting antiretroviral therapy. The chain carries TRBV29-1 and TRBJ2-2; D is tentatively TRBD1 or TRBD2 (7 bases each). The CDR3 sequence: CSVSGGVYTGELFF. CDR3 DNA: TGCAGCGTTTCAGGGGGGGTCTACACCGGGGAGCTGTTTTTT.